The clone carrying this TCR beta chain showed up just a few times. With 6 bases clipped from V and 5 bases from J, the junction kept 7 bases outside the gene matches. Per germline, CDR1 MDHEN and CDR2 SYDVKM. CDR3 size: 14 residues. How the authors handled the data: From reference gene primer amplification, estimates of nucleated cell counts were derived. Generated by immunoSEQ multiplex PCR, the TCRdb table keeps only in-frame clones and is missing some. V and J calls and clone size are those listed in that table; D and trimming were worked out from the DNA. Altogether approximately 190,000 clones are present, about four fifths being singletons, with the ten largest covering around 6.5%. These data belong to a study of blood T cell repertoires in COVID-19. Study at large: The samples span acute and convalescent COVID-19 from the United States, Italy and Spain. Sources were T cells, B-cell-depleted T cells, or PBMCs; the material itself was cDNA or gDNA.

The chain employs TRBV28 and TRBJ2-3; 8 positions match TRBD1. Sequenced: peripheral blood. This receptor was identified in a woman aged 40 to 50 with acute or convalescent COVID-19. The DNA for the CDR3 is TGTGCCAGCAGACCGGACAGGGTGAGAGATACGCAGTATTTT. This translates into CASRPDRVRDTQYF. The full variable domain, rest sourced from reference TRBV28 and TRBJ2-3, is DVKVTQSSRYLVKRTGEKVFLECVQDMDHENMFWYRQDPGLGLRLIYFSYDVKMKEKGDIPEGYSVSREKKERFSLILESASTNQTSMYLCASRPDRVRDTQYFGPGTRLTVL.